This T cell receptor (beta chain) was recorded in a study of OX40 agonist ivuxolimab in advanced cancers. At the level of the whole study: The costimulatory receptor OX40 (CD134) was targeted by ivuxolimab, a fully human IgG2 agonistic monoclonal antibody. Intravenous ivuxolimab was administered to patients every 2 weeks at six dose levels: 0.01, 0.1, 0.3, 1.5, 3 and 10 mg/kg. Of the approximately 54 patients in dose escalation, some 20 had hepatocellular carcinoma, around 15 had melanoma, 9 had renal cell carcinoma and 9 had head and neck cancer. A male proportion of under 85% and a mean age of approximately 58 years, ranging from about 23 to 90, were recorded for the dose-escalation cohort. Patients were allowed to have had prior anti-PD-1, anti-PD-L1 or anti-CTLA-4 therapy, and approximately 40% of the dose-escalation patients had previously received checkpoint inhibitors. Partial responses occurred in three dose-escalation patients, of whom one had hepatocellular carcinoma and two had cutaneous melanoma. Peripheral TCRbeta sequencing was intended to test whether TCR sequence diversity was altered and clonal T-cell expansion was caused by ivuxolimab. The paper covers the monotherapy dose-escalation part of the phase I ivuxolimab trial, which included N = 52 patients. What the work shows at the level of the full study, not this receptor alone: The antigen specificity of the clonally expanded peripheral T cells was not determined. At doses from 0.1 to 3.0 mg/kg, clonal expansion was seen in both CD4+ and CD8+ blood T cells between baseline and week 6. In the 0.1-3.0 mg/kg groups, partial responders had among the lowest normalized peripheral clonal expansion, particularly in CD8+ T cells. Low levels of normalized T-cell clonal expansion were also seen in some patients who did not respond. After ivuxolimab, CD8+ T cells had more expanded clones than CD4+ T cells on average.

For sequencing of the TCRbeta CDR3 region, genomic DNA was extracted from the sorted cells. TCRbeta CDR3 regions were sequenced using the immunoSEQ Assay. The source is immuneACCESS, and TCRdb retained only in-frame sequences with V and J called. Part of the clones is not carried over; for the studies checked, unresolved V genes explain less than half of this, and the remainder is unexplained. This sample comprises more than 25,000 clones, nearly 95% of them detected only once. The ten largest clones add up to about 9.4% of the sample. As concerns this clone: Its antigen remains unidentified. Base qualities are not recorded, but no much larger clone differs from it by a single base.

The CDR3 runs 15 residues from the cysteine to the phenylalanine. Only the CDR3 DNA stays, 45 bases, in frame from base 1. Looking up the germline V gene yields CDR1 MGHRA and CDR2 YSYEKL. V ends up 7 bases short and J 2 bases short, with an unmatched junction base count of 8. Patients with autoimmune disease history or receiving systemic immunosuppression were excluded from the trial. Peripheral blood for TCR sequencing was collected from all dose cohorts at baseline, on cycle 4 day 1, and on cycle 7 day 1. The samples were drawn from a first-in-human, open-label, multicenter phase I dose-escalation trial of ivuxolimab. Adults with locally advanced or metastatic melanoma, renal cell, hepatocellular, or head and neck squamous cell carcinoma were enrolled in the trial. Before TCR sequencing, CD4+ T cells and CD8+ T cells were sorted from peripheral blood as separate populations.

The sequence was obtained from an adult with an advanced solid tumor such as melanoma, head and neck, liver or kidney cancer. The chain is made from TRBV4-1 and TRBJ1-2; the central 9 bases match TRBD1. Sequencing used CD4+ or CD8+ T cells sorted from blood, obtained in a trial of the OX40 agonist ivuxolimab. The CDR3 protein: CASTQGQGLNYGYTF. Here is the DNA: TGCGCCAGCACACAGGGACAGGGATTAAACTATGGCTACACCTTC.